Below are 30 T cell receptor beta chains sequenced from a single sample in a study of human T cells and chemical hapten exposure. TCRdb analysed the RACE reads with MiXCR anew, one entry per CDR3 protein. The table lists some 65,000 distinct CDR3 sequences, around 6.1% of them singletons. Time point noted: healthy volunteer bleed at 6 weeks. The starting material, unfractionated whole blood, was used for total RNA extraction. Sequences were obtained from whole blood. The receptors here all came from a female donor in good health. Some clones in this sample may be carry-over from other donors' samples.

This clonotype was detected a few times. The V gene is TRBV30, the J gene TRBJ2-3; D call uncertain. The CDR3 covers 11 residues. Per the germline V gene, CDR1 is GTSNPN and CDR2 is SVGIG (reference sequence). Trimming shortened V by 3 bases and J by 6 bases, and 7 bases separated the two germline ends. CDR3 sequence: CAWSLGDTQYF. The CDR3 bases are TGTGCCTGGAGCTTGGGTGATACGCAGTATTTT.

Ten or more counts support this clonotype. The chain couples TRBV6-5 to TRBJ2-1; D might be TRBD2 (5 bases). This CDR3 contains 13 residues. Per the germline V gene, CDR1 is MNHEY and CDR2 is SVGAGI. V shed 7 bases and J shed 15 bases, with 22 bases lying between them. The CDR3 spells CASIGAGGGFRFF. The CDR3 DNA reads as TGTGCCAGCATAGGCGCAGGAGGCGGCTTTAGGTTCTTC.

The table lists this clonotype with a few counts. The chain joins TRBV12-3 or TRBV12-4 to TRBJ2-3; the D is unclear. The CDR3 covers 13 residues. With 5 bases removed from V and 8 bases from J, the gap between germline ends came to 14 bases. Written as DNA, the CDR3 is TGTGCCAGCAGTCGAGTGGGCACGGGTACGCAGTATTTT. Its protein is CASSRVGTGTQYF.

This clonotype has just a few counts. The chain has TRBV6-5 and TRBJ2-7; D is unresolved. V dropped 4 bases and J dropped 4 bases, with 11 bases sitting between them. This CDR3 has 13 residues. The V gene's germline CDR1 is MNHEY and CDR2 SVGAGI. Here the CDR3 DNA reads TGTGCCAGCAGTTCACGCAGAGTTTACGAGCAGTACTTC. This encodes CASSSRRVYEQYF.

This clonotype was counted ten times or more. The CDR3 protein is CASSLRGDTQYF. Here the CDR3 DNA reads TGTGCCAGCAGTTTGAGGGGGGATACGCAGTATTTT. The chain carries TRBV12-3 or TRBV12-4 and TRBJ2-3; D might be TRBD1 (6 bases). Trimming stripped 3 bases from V and 6 bases from J, with 7 bases between. CDR3 length: 12 residues.

This clonotype has a count of ten or more. The CDR3 nucleotides read TGTGCCAGCAGCTATAAAACTAGCGAGAGCGCAGATACGCAGTATTTT. Translated, it gives CASSYKTSESADTQYF. V usage is TRBV13 and J usage is TRBJ2-3, with 7 bases fitting TRBD2. Germline CDR1 reads PRHDT; CDR2 reads FYEKMQ (reference sequence). V lost 4 bases, J lost 4 bases, and 11 bases stayed unmatched. The CDR3 spans 16 residues.

This clonotype was found many times. The rearrangement uses TRBV28 and TRBJ2-7; TRBD2 aligns across 7 bases. V shed 6 bases, J shed 6 bases, and the junction held 11 bases outside the gene matches. This CDR3 contains 14 residues. CDR1 and CDR2 (germline): MDHEN, SYDVKM. The CDR3 protein is CASSFPAGTGEQYF. Here the CDR3 DNA reads TGTGCCAGCAGCTTCCCAGCGGGAACGGGCGAGCAGTACTTC.

The V call is TRBV2, the J call TRBJ1-1, with a possible D match to TRBD1 (6 bases). The CDR3 covers 17 residues. Trimming removed 5 bases from V and 4 bases from J, with 23 bases in between. Germline V gene sequence: CDR1 SNHLY, CDR2 FYNNEI. The CDR3 DNA reads TGTGCCAGCAGTCCTACGGACAGAGAGAAAAGGCTCACTGAAGCTTTCTTT. Amino acids: CASSPTDREKRLTEAFF.

This clonotype has ten or more counts. The gene calls are TRBV29-1 and TRBJ2-7, with 8 bases identical to TRBD2. Trimming took 6 bases from V and 2 from J; bases not matched to a gene: 3. CDR3 size: 12 residues. In germline, CDR1 is SQVTM, CDR2 ANQGSEA. CDR3 in amino acids: CSVTSGPYEQYF. The CDR3 bases are TGCAGCGTAACTAGCGGACCCTACGAGCAGTACTTC.

This clonotype has a count of ten or more. CDR3 sequence: CASRTGGTEQYF. The CDR3 nucleotides read TGTGCCAGCCGGACAGGGGGCACCGAGCAGTACTTC. This rearrangement joins TRBV11-2 to TRBJ2-7; TRBD1 aligns across 11 bases. The CDR3 has 12 amino acids. Germline V lookup: CDR1 SGHAT, CDR2 FQNNGV. Germline trimming cut 8 bases from V and 6 bases from J; bases unmatched to any gene: 3.

The chain joins TRBV20-1 to TRBJ1-2, with D perhaps TRBD1 (5 bases). This CDR3 region has 12 residues. Per the germline V gene, CDR1 is DFQATT and CDR2 is SNEGSKA (reference sequence). V lost 7 bases to trimming and J lost 4 bases, with 13 bases between them. The CDR3 bases are TGCAGTGGCAGGGATGGTAGCTATGGCTACACCTTC. The encoded protein is CSGRDGSYGYTF.

This clonotype came up many times. The genes are TRBV5-1 and TRBJ1-2; 8 positions agree with TRBD1. V lost 3 bases and J lost 4; bases outside the gene matches: 11. The CDR3 contains 16 residues. Germline CDR1 and CDR2: SGHRS and YFSETQ. The CDR3 sequence: CASSSSRGRGAYGYTF. CDR3 bases: TGCGCCAGCAGCTCGAGCAGGGGGCGCGGGGCCTATGGCTACACCTTC.

Many counts were recorded for this clonotype. This chain connects TRBV6-5 to TRBJ2-3; 9 nucleotides match TRBD1. Germline CDR1 and CDR2: MNHEY and SVGAGI. V dropped 2 bases and J dropped 2; count of bases not matched to a gene: 5. The CDR3 is 16 amino acids. The chain's CDR3 is CASSYRDRVNTDTQYF. For the CDR3, the DNA is TGTGCCAGCAGTTACCGGGACAGGGTCAACACAGATACGCAGTATTTT.

Ten or more counts support this clonotype. V and J are TRBV20-1 and TRBJ2-5; 12 bases agree with TRBD2. Trimming cost V 0 bases and J 4 bases; bases outside gene matches: 6. Looked up from germline, CDR1 is DFQATT and CDR2 is SNEGSKA (reference sequence). The CDR3 totals 16 residues. The CDR3 sequence is CSARDLRLAGVETQYF. The CDR3 DNA follows: TGCAGTGCTAGAGATCTTCGACTAGCGGGAGTAGAGACCCAGTACTTC.

A few counts support this clonotype. The CDR3 protein is CASSLGTTATNEKLFF. The CDR3 nucleotides read TGTGCCAGCAGCTTGGGTACGACAGCGACTAATGAAAAACTGTTTTTT. The chain couples TRBV5-8 to TRBJ1-4; tentatively, D is TRBD1 (5 bases). Germline V gene data show CDR1 as SGHTS and CDR2 as YDEGEE. This CDR3 comprises 16 residues. With 0 bases removed from V and 2 bases from J, the gap between germline ends came to 11 bases.

This clonotype has more than one count but fewer than ten. This rearrangement joins TRBV12-3 or TRBV12-4 to TRBJ2-7; 7 bases align to TRBD1. The V and J ends lost 6 bases and 5 bases, in that order; junction bases with no gene match: 7. The length of the CDR3 is 13 residues. The CDR3 region is CASSLGQDHEQYF. The CDR3 nucleotides read TGTGCCAGCAGCCTAGGACAGGACCACGAGCAGTACTTC.

This clonotype came up a few times. This chain uses TRBV19 with TRBJ2-3; no reliable D call. Germline-derived CDR1 and CDR2 are LNHDA and SQIVND (reference sequence). The CDR3 sequence is 13 residues long. Trimming removed 3 bases at V and 3 bases at J, with 7 bases between. As DNA, the CDR3 is TGTGCCAGTAGTATGGTTCAGACAGATACGCAGTATTTT. Translating it yields CASSMVQTDTQYF.

This clonotype was found a few times. The chain links TRBV3-1 to TRBJ1-2; D might be TRBD1 (6 bases). The CDR3 spans 16 residues. CDR1 is LGHDT and CDR2 is YNNKEL in the germline V gene (reference sequence). V was clipped by 1 base and J by 3 bases, with 15 bases between them. CDR3 sequence reads: CASSQVGDTRDYGYTF. In DNA form, the CDR3 reads TGTGCCAGCAGCCAAGTTGGGGACACTCGGGACTATGGCTACACCTTC.

At least ten counts were recorded for this clonotype. This chain joins TRBV2 and TRBJ1-5, with D possibly matching TRBD1 (6 bases). The CDR3 has 12 residues. V shed 7 bases and J shed 5 bases, with 9 bases lying between them. Germline-derived CDR1 and CDR2 are SNHLY and FYNNEI. The CDR3 region is CASNPGDQPQHF. CDR3 coding DNA: TGTGCCAGCAATCCAGGGGATCAGCCCCAGCATTTT.

This clonotype was recorded many times. V is TRBV12-3 or TRBV12-4 and J is TRBJ2-1; 7 bases are shared with TRBD2. The CDR3 has 14 residues. Unmatched junction bases numbered 5, after V lost 0 bases and J lost 9 bases. CDR3 nucleotide sequence: TGTGCCAGCAGTTTAGCGGGAGGGCCATTTGAGCAGTTCTTC. It yields the protein CASSLAGGPFEQFF.

V usage is TRBV4-3 and J usage is TRBJ2-1, with unresolved D. The length of the CDR3 is 15 residues. CDR1 is LGHNA, CDR2 YSLEER, per germline. V lost 0 bases and J 9 bases, leaving 15 bases between the germline ends. CDR3 DNA: TGCGCCAGCAGCCAAGAGCGAAGTCGGTTTAGTGAGCAGTTCTTC. Protein product: CASSQERSRFSEQFF.

The table lists this clonotype with many counts. The rearrangement uses TRBV5-1 and TRBJ2-7; TRBD2 matches at 9 bases. Germline V gene data show CDR1 as SGHRS and CDR2 as YFSETQ. V dropped 0 bases and J dropped 2; count of bases not matched to a gene: 12. This CDR3 region has 18 residues. This CDR3 reads CASSLAESGGRDPYEQYF. CDR3 coding DNA: TGCGCCAGCAGCTTGGCAGAGAGTGGCGGGAGGGACCCCTACGAGCAGTACTTC.

The J gene is TRBJ2-7, the V gene TRBV9, with D tentatively TRBD2 (7 bases). The V gene's germline CDR1 is SGDLS and CDR2 YYNGEE. Trimming pared 3 bases from V and 2 bases from J, leaving 12 bases between. The CDR3 is 14 residues long. This chain's CDR3 is CASSEAGQTYEQYF. The CDR3 nucleotides are TGTGCCAGCAGCGAAGCGGGACAAACCTACGAGCAGTACTTC.

In DNA, the CDR3 is TGTGCCAGCCAAGGAGTGAGCACAGGGTTTGGGGCCAACGTCCTGACTTTC. This sequence encodes CASQGVSTGFGANVLTF. The rearrangement links TRBV6-2 or TRBV6-3 to TRBJ2-6; weak D call: TRBD1 (6 bases). Per the germline V gene, CDR1 is MNHEY and CDR2 is SVGEGT. The CDR3 is 17 amino acids. V gave up 8 bases and J gave up 3 bases, with 20 bases separating them.

This clonotype was seen ten or more times. V and J are TRBV3-1 and TRBJ2-1, with D possibly being TRBD2 (5 bases). The CDR3 covers 13 residues. Per germline, CDR1 LGHDT and CDR2 YNNKEL (reference sequence). Trimming pared 8 bases from V and 4 bases from J, leaving 12 bases between. CDR3 loop: CASVEAAYNEQFF. DNA for the CDR3: TGTGCCAGCGTTGAAGCGGCTTACAATGAGCAGTTCTTC.

This clonotype appeared many times. The chain uses TRBV29-1 and TRBJ2-3; 11 bases line up with TRBD2. Losses at the gene ends were 6 bases for V and 1 base for J; bases not matched to a gene: 12. The CDR3 sequence is 17 residues long. In germline, CDR1 is SQVTM, CDR2 ANQGSEA. This chain's CDR3 is CSVTSGRGRMGTDTQYF. The DNA for the CDR3 is TGCAGCGTCACTAGCGGGAGAGGAAGGATGGGCACAGATACGCAGTATTTT.

This clonotype occurred many times. The chain uses TRBV18 and TRBJ2-1; D not certain. This CDR3 contains 14 residues. CDR1 KGHSH and CDR2 LQKENI come from the germline V gene. The V and J ends lost 3 bases and 5 bases respectively, with 11 bases between them. The CDR3: CASSPWTDNNEQFF. For the CDR3, the DNA is TGTGCCAGCTCACCCTGGACGGATAACAATGAGCAGTTCTTC.

The chain recombines TRBV12-3 or TRBV12-4 with TRBJ2-1; 9 nucleotides match TRBD1. Unmatched junction bases numbered 10, after V lost 5 bases and J lost 8 bases. The CDR3 spans 15 residues. For the CDR3, the DNA is TGTGCCAGCAGTGAGACAGGGGGATTTACAGATGAGCAGTTCTTC. Its protein is CASSETGGFTDEQFF.

This clonotype has more than one count but fewer than ten. The chain employs TRBV7-9 and TRBJ1-1, with D unresolved. Looked up from germline, CDR1 is SEHNR and CDR2 is FQNEAQ (reference sequence). V was pared by 1 base and J by 6 bases, with 9 bases between. The CDR3 sequence is 13 residues long. The CDR3 region has the DNA TGTGCCAGCAGCTTAGATGGGCTCCCTGAAGCTTTCTTT. This encodes CASSLDGLPEAFF. Drawing the rest from reference TRBV7-9 and TRBJ1-1, the complete variable domain is DTGVSQNPRHKITKRGQNVTFRCDPISEHNRLYWYRQTLGQGPEFLTYFQNEAQLEKSRLLSDRFSAERPKGSFSTLEIQRTEQGDSAMYLCASSLDGLPEAFFGQGTRLTVV.

Only a few counts were recorded for this clonotype. This chain uses TRBV15 with TRBJ2-6, with D unresolved. The V gene lost 5 bases and the J gene lost 0 bases, with 11 bases spanning the gap. The CDR3 runs to 16 residues. Germline V gene sequence: CDR1 LNHNV, CDR2 YYDKDF (reference sequence). The CDR3 region has the DNA TGTGCCACCAGCGGACCCGGAATCTCTGGGGCCAACGTCCTGACTTTC. It translates to CATSGPGISGANVLTF. The whole variable domain, remainder taken from reference TRBV15 and TRBJ2-6, is DAMVIQNPRYQVTQFGKPVTLSCSQTLNHNVMYWYQQKSSQAPKLLFHYYDKDFNNEADTPDNFQSRRPNTSFCFLDIRSPGLGDTAMYLCATSGPGISGANVLTFGAGSRLTVL.